These 28 T cell receptor beta chains originate from one sample sequenced in a study of T cells in Graves' hyperthyroidism and ophthalmopathy. Amplification targeted TCR beta CDR3 regions from RNA transcripts. Carried out on the TCR CDR3, a first-round RT-PCR used the HTBI primer set. TCRdb re-derived calls from the multiplex PCR reads in MiXCR, one entry per CDR3 protein. The sample shows over 550,000 distinct CDR3 sequences, 16% of them seen only once. Sequencing was carried out using blood. The receptor set was obtained from a woman in her late teens or twenties with Graves' hyperthyroidism.

This clonotype was detected a few times. Being one base from a much bigger clone, this may be a read error. CDR3 coding DNA: TGTGCCAGCAGCTTAAGGGGGGTCTACAATGAGCAGTTCTTC. It encodes CASSLRGVYNEQFF. The chain couples TRBV7-9 to TRBJ2-1; D could derive from TRBD1 or TRBD2 (6 bases each). This CDR3 is built from 14 residues. Germline-derived CDR1 and CDR2 are SEHNR and FQNEAQ (reference sequence). V was shortened by 2 bases and J by 3 bases, with 8 bases between the two germline ends.

This clonotype was counted ten times or more. J is TRBJ1-2 and V is TRBV28; 8 bases are a match to TRBD1. The germline V gene encodes CDR1 MDHEN and CDR2 SYDVKM. The CDR3 is 14 amino acids. V lost 3 bases and J lost 8; bases outside the gene matches: 8. In DNA, the CDR3 is TGTGCCAGCAGTTTGACAGGGGCCGTCTCCGGCTACACCTTC. Encoded protein: CASSLTGAVSGYTF.

The CDR3 coding sequence is TGCAGTGCTAGCTCTCCGAGCTCCTACAATGAGCAGTTCTTC. This gives the protein CSASSPSSYNEQFF. V usage is TRBV20-1 and J usage is TRBJ2-1; D not certain. V dropped 3 bases and J dropped 0 bases, with 9 bases sitting between them. The CDR3 has 14 residues. Per germline, CDR1 DFQATT and CDR2 SNEGSKA (reference sequence).

This clonotype was seen only a few times. The CDR3 region is CASSYPTGQVYEQYF. DNA of the CDR3: TGTGCCAGCAGCTATCCCACGGGACAGGTCTACGAGCAGTACTTC. The V and J genes are TRBV28 and TRBJ2-7; 8 positions match TRBD1. Trimming at V came to 6 bases and at J to 3 bases, leaving 10 bases not matched to a gene. Looked up from germline, CDR1 is MDHEN and CDR2 is SYDVKM. This CDR3 region has 15 residues.

This clonotype has a count of ten or more. This rearrangement joins TRBV7-2 to TRBJ1-2, with 7 bases fitting TRBD1. The CDR3 spans 15 residues. Germline V gives CDR1 SGHTA, CDR2 FQGNSA. Trimming took 5 bases from V and 4 from J; bases not matched to a gene: 10. This CDR3 is CASSLLTGRSYGYTF. DNA for the CDR3: TGTGCCAGCAGCCTACTGACAGGGCGATCCTATGGCTACACCTTC.

The sample holds many counts of this clonotype. The chain is built from TRBV12-3 or TRBV12-4 and TRBJ2-5; the match to TRBD1 covers 9 bases. Trimming cost V 5 bases and J 4 bases; bases outside gene matches: 11. The CDR3 loop spans 16 amino acids. The chain's CDR3 is CASSPGTGLLRETQYF. As DNA, the CDR3 is TGTGCCAGCAGTCCGGGGACAGGGTTGTTGAGAGAGACCCAGTACTTC.

This chain links TRBV6-1 with TRBJ2-2; 10 positions agree with TRBD1. The J segment lost 7 bases and the V segment lost 11 bases, leaving 7 bases of the junction unmatched. The germline V gene has CDR1 MNHNS and CDR2 SASEGT. The CDR3 is 13 residues long. The CDR3 reads CAVRTGGIGELFF. DNA for the CDR3: TGTGCCGTTAGGACAGGGGGAATCGGGGAGCTGTTTTTT.

The rearrangement links TRBV19 to TRBJ2-4, with a possible D match to TRBD1 (6 bases). Trimming removed 8 bases from V and 0 bases from J, with 23 bases in between. The CDR3 extends over 18 amino acids. Germline CDR1 is LNHDA and CDR2 is SQIVND (reference sequence). The CDR3: CASGRDWDTPLAKNIQYF. For the CDR3, the DNA is TGTGCCAGTGGGCGAGATTGGGACACCCCACTAGCCAAAAACATTCAGTACTTC.

This clonotype was counted many times. The J gene is TRBJ2-7, the V gene TRBV7-8; TRBD2 might be the D (6 bases). Germline lookup yields CDR1 SGHVS and CDR2 FQNEAQ. The CDR3 extends over 14 amino acids. V lost 4 bases and J 6 bases, leaving 16 bases between the germline ends. The CDR3 bases are TGTGCCAGCAGCTGGGGCGGGGCGGACGTCGAGCAGTACTTC. This codes for CASSWGGADVEQYF.

The DNA of the CDR3 is TGTGCCAGCAGCTTATTTCAGGGGGCTGAAGCTTTCTTT. Amino acid sequence: CASSLFQGAEAFF. The chain recombines TRBV7-9 with TRBJ1-1; 7 bases match TRBD1. The CDR3 has 13 amino acids. Per the germline V gene, CDR1 is SEHNR and CDR2 is FQNEAQ (reference sequence). Losses at the gene ends were 2 bases for V and 6 bases for J; bases not matched to a gene: 3. Complete variable domain (other parts from reference TRBV7-9 and TRBJ1-1): DTGVSQNPRHKITKRGQNVTFRCDPISEHNRLYWYRQTLGQGPEFLTYFQNEAQLEKSRLLSDRFSAERPKGSFSTLEIQRTEQGDSAMYLCASSLFQGAEAFFGQGTRLTVV.

The rearrangement links TRBV7-2 to TRBJ2-3, with 9 bases matching TRBD1. The length of the CDR3 is 17 residues. The trim removed 2 bases at V and 1 base at J, leaving 7 bases unmatched. From germline, CDR1 is SGHTA and CDR2 FQGNSA. The CDR3 sequence: CASSLRFWTGGTDTQYF. DNA of the CDR3: TGTGCCAGCAGCTTACGCTTCTGGACAGGGGGCACAGATACGCAGTATTTT.

This clonotype came up many times. The genes are TRBV12-3 or TRBV12-4 and TRBJ1-1; 7 nucleotides align to TRBD1. The trim removed 0 bases at V and 5 bases at J, leaving 3 bases unmatched. The CDR3 contains 14 residues. Here the CDR3 DNA reads TGTGCCAGCAGTTTAGCCAGGGGGGTAACTGAAGCTTTCTTT. Its translation is CASSLARGVTEAFF.

Worth noting for this clonotype: With a much larger clone just one base away, this may be a read error. The chain is built from TRBV12-3 or TRBV12-4 and TRBJ1-2; no definite D call. The CDR3 has 15 residues. As DNA, the CDR3 is TGTGCCAGCACCCTAGGCAGGCGACTAATCTATGGCCACACCTTC. It specifies CASTLGRRLIYGHTF.

To note about this clonotype: This may arise from a read error, as a much more abundant clone is one base away. The rearrangement uses TRBV6-2 or TRBV6-3 and TRBJ1-5, with unresolved D. V dropped 7 bases and J dropped 4 bases, with 14 bases sitting between them. Germline V gene data show CDR1 as MNHEY and CDR2 as SVGEGT. The CDR3 covers 14 residues. The chain's CDR3 is CASTVAQENQPQHF. For the CDR3, the DNA is TGTGCCAGCACTGTAGCCCAGGAGAATCAGCCCCAGCATTTT.

The rearrangement links TRBV7-3 to TRBJ2-3; TRBD1 is a possible D gene (6 bases). Trimming cost V 2 bases and J 6 bases, with 15 bases left between them. Germline V gene lookup returns CDR1 SGHTA and CDR2 FQGTGA. The CDR3 is 15 residues long. The CDR3 sequence: CASSLGGSEADTQYF. In DNA, the CDR3 is TGTGCCAGCAGCTTAGGGGGCTCGGAGGCGGATACGCAGTATTTT.

This clonotype was detected many times. The chain is built from TRBV12-3 or TRBV12-4 and TRBJ1-1; D unclear. V gave up 6 bases and J gave up 11 bases, with 22 bases separating them. The CDR3 contains 14 residues. CDR3 loop: CASSPDGLPLGAFF. The CDR3 nucleotides are TGTGCCAGCAGCCCCGATGGCCTCCCCTTGGGGGCTTTCTTT.

This clonotype has only a few counts. The chain couples TRBV7-9 to TRBJ2-3, with 7 bases identical to TRBD1. Germline V gene sequence: CDR1 SEHNR, CDR2 FQNEAQ (reference sequence). CDR3 size: 15 residues. J lost 6 bases, V lost 6 bases, and 12 bases had no gene match. CDR3 in amino acids: CASRPAGGFIDTQYF. In DNA, the CDR3 is TGTGCCAGCAGGCCGGCAGGGGGTTTTATTGATACGCAGTATTTT.

There are many counts of this clonotype. The rearrangement joins TRBV11-3 to TRBJ2-5; 9 nucleotides line up with TRBD2. The CDR3 length is 19 residues. Trimming removed 0 bases from V and 6 bases from J; junction bases left unmatched: 17. The V gene's germline CDR1 is SGHNT and CDR2 YENEEA. Here the CDR3 reads CASSLDAPRSRGGGKTQYF. CDR3 DNA sequence: TGTGCCAGCAGCTTAGATGCCCCGCGGTCGCGGGGGGGCGGAAAGACCCAGTACTTC.

This clonotype was picked up a small number of times. The chain is built from TRBV29-1 and TRBJ2-1; D not resolved. V was cut by 7 bases and J by 8 bases, with 18 bases left in between. Germline CDR1 is SQVTM and CDR2 is ANQGSEA. The CDR3 is 13 residues long. The CDR3 protein is CSAEPSSMDEQFF. CDR3 bases: TGCAGCGCCGAACCAAGTTCCATGGATGAGCAGTTCTTC.

This clonotype was counted many times. The chain uses TRBV11-2 and TRBJ1-3; D not resolved. The CDR3 consists of 12 residues. Deletions cut 1 base from V and 8 bases from J, with 6 bases between. Germline CDR1 reads SGHAT; CDR2 reads FQNNGV. As DNA, the CDR3 is TGTGCCAGCAGCTTAGCACCAGACACCATATATTTT. This gives the protein CASSLAPDTIYF.

The chain employs TRBV10-3 and TRBJ1-6; D remains unclear. This CDR3 has 18 residues. CDR1 and CDR2 (germline): ENHRY, SYGVKD. Deletions cut 3 bases from V and 3 bases from J, with 18 bases between. The chain's CDR3 is CAISDKGHRPNYNSPLHF. DNA for the CDR3: TGTGCCATCAGTGATAAGGGTCACCGCCCTAACTATAATTCACCCCTCCACTTT.

This clonotype was recorded only once. A much more abundant neighbour one base away suggests this may be a read error. The chain couples TRBV11-2 to TRBJ1-1; unclear D gene. Germline V gives CDR1 SGHAT, CDR2 FQNNGV. The CDR3 runs 13 residues. The CDR3 reads CVSSRRLDAEAFF. The CDR3 DNA reads TGTGTCAGCAGCCGTCGTTTGGACGCTGAAGCTTTCTTT.

There are many counts of this clonotype. V and J are TRBV7-8 and TRBJ2-5; D unresolved. This CDR3 is 12 amino acids long. Germline V gives CDR1 SGHVS, CDR2 FQNEAQ. Trimming removed 1 base from V and 5 bases from J, with 5 bases in between. The CDR3 here is CASSLVAETQYF. The CDR3 DNA reads TGTGCCAGCAGCTTAGTTGCGGAGACCCAGTACTTC.

V usage is TRBV3-1 and J usage is TRBJ2-1; a possible D gene is TRBD1 (5 bases). The CDR3 sequence is 14 residues long. Germline lookup yields CDR1 LGHDT and CDR2 YNNKEL (reference sequence). With 5 bases removed from V and 9 bases from J, the gap between germline ends came to 17 bases. CDR3 bases: TGTGCCAGCAGCTTCCGAATAGCCCAGGGTGAGCAGTTCTTC. Protein: CASSFRIAQGEQFF.

This clonotype was recorded at least ten times. This chain joins TRBV5-1 and TRBJ2-7; 8 bases align to TRBD1. CDR1 and CDR2 from the germline V gene are SGHRS and YFSETQ. Trimming took 0 bases from V and 5 from J; bases not matched to a gene: 4. The CDR3 totals 14 residues. DNA for the CDR3: TGCGCCAGCAGCTTGGGGTCAGGGGGCAACGAGCAGTACTTC. This codes for CASSLGSGGNEQYF.

A single count supports this clonotype. A clone one base away is much larger, so this may be a read error. The chain is built from TRBV20-1 and TRBJ2-7; maybe TRBD2 (5 bases). Germline CDR1 is DFQATT and CDR2 is SNEGSKA (reference sequence). This CDR3 contains 12 residues. Deletions cut 2 bases from V and 7 bases from J, with 12 bases between. CDR3 amino acids: CSARYPSNEQYF. The CDR3 nucleotides read TGCAGTGCTAGATACCCTAGCAATGAGCAGTACTTC.

In this sample, this clonotype turned up a few times. The chain combines TRBV6-5 with TRBJ1-6, with D possibly being TRBD1 (5 bases). Per germline, CDR1 MNHEY and CDR2 SVGAGI. The CDR3 sequence is 12 residues long. V gave up 2 bases and J gave up 15 bases, with 11 bases separating them. The CDR3, as DNA: TGTGCCAGCAGTTACGGCGGGGGATTCCTCCACTTT. This sequence encodes CASSYGGGFLHF.

This clonotype was counted ten times or more. The J gene is TRBJ2-7, the V gene TRBV7-8; D gene unclear. Germline V lookup: CDR1 SGHVS, CDR2 FQNEAQ. The ends were cut back, 4 bases at V and 4 bases at J, with 5 bases in the middle. The CDR3 loop spans 11 amino acids. In DNA, the CDR3 is TGTGCCAGCAGCTACCTTTACGAGCAGTACTTC. It specifies CASSYLYEQYF. The full variable domain, in which reference TRBV7-8 and TRBJ2-7 provide the parts outside the CDR3, is GAGVSQSPRYKVAKRGQDVALRCDPISGHVSLFWYQQALGQGPEFLTYFQNEAQLDKSGLPSDRFFAERPEGSVSTLKIQRTQQEDSAVYLCASSYLYEQYFGPGTRLTVT.